Following are 22 T cell receptor beta chains from one sample sequenced in a study of PD-L1 blockade in urothelial cancer. TCRdb's copy holds only in-frame clones and misses some; the assay was immunoSEQ multiplex PCR. This sample has about 40,000 clones, with roughly 80% found just once. Regarding time point: peripheral blood 6 weeks after treatment start. The starting material was PBMCs, obtained around atezolizumab (anti-PD-L1) treatment. The source of these receptors is a man aged 40-55 years with urothelial cancer.

The chain has TRBV7-3 and TRBJ1-1; D is uncertain. Germline CDR1 is SGHTA and CDR2 is FQGTGA. The CDR3 extends over 13 amino acids. The V gene lost 6 bases and the J gene lost 0 bases, with 8 bases spanning the gap. The DNA of the CDR3 is TGTGCCAGCAGGCAAACAGTGAACACTGAAGCTTTCTTT. Encoded protein: CASRQTVNTEAFF.

The rearrangement joins TRBV19 to TRBJ2-1; 7 bases are shared with TRBD2. There are 12 residues in the CDR3. The junction had 5 bases not matched to a gene; V was cut back by 6 bases and J by 9 bases. Looked up from germline, CDR1 is LNHDA and CDR2 is SQIVND (reference sequence). As DNA, the CDR3 is TGTGCCAGTAGAGAGTCGGGGGGTGAGCAGTTCTTC. Encoded protein: CASRESGGEQFF.

In this sample, this clone turned up a few times. The chain combines TRBV4-1 with TRBJ2-1; D may be TRBD1 (5 bases). This CDR3 is 17 amino acids long. Germline CDR1 reads MGHRA; CDR2 reads YSYEKL. Trimming left V 0 bases short and J 0 bases short, with 12 bases between. The CDR3 DNA is TGCGCCAGCAGCCAAGATATAGGGGCGGCCTCCTACAATGAGCAGTTCTTC. Its translation is CASSQDIGAASYNEQFF.

This rearrangement joins TRBV7-2 to TRBJ2-4, with 9 nucleotides matching TRBD2. Germline V gene sequence: CDR1 SGHTA, CDR2 FQGNSA. This CDR3 has 15 amino acids. V shed 2 bases and J 7 bases; nucleotides not matched to a gene: 6. CDR3 DNA sequence: TGTGCCAGCAGCTTACAACTAGCGGGCGGTAACATTCAGTACTTC. This gives the protein CASSLQLAGGNIQYF. Filled out from reference TRBV7-2 and TRBJ2-4, the complete variable domain reads GAGVSQSPSNKVTEKGKDVELRCDPISGHTALYWYRQSLGQGLEFLIYFQGNSAPDKSGLPSDRFSAERTGGSVSTLTIQRTQQEDSAVYLCASSLQLAGGNIQYFGAGTRLSVL.

This clone turned up a few times. The chain is built from TRBV19 and TRBJ1-2; D call uncertain. V gave up 0 bases and J gave up 4 bases, with 9 bases separating them. Germline V lookup: CDR1 LNHDA, CDR2 SQIVND (reference sequence). CDR3 length: 14 residues. The CDR3 DNA is TGTGCCAGTAGTATAGATCAGTGGAGCTATGGCTACACCTTC. It codes for CASSIDQWSYGYTF.

CDR3 protein: CASSVAPRSSYEQYF. The CDR3, as DNA: TGTGCCAGCAGCGTAGCCCCAAGGAGTAGCTACGAGCAGTACTTC. The gene calls are TRBV9 and TRBJ2-7, with D unclear. This CDR3 is 15 amino acids long. Germline CDR1 and CDR2: SGDLS and YYNGEE. The V end lost 0 bases, the J end lost 3 bases, and 13 bases lay between the germline ends.

J is TRBJ1-6 and V is TRBV5-1; D is undetermined. The ends were cut back, 0 bases at V and 8 bases at J, with 15 bases in the middle. From germline, CDR1 is SGHRS and CDR2 YFSETQ. There are 16 residues in the CDR3. Written as DNA, the CDR3 is TGCGCCAGCAGCTTGGGACCCGTCGGTGAGGATTCACCCCTCCACTTT. This codes for CASSLGPVGEDSPLHF.

The chain couples TRBV30 to TRBJ2-2, with D maybe TRBD2 (6 bases). Per germline, CDR1 GTSNPN and CDR2 SVGIG (reference sequence). Trimming pared 3 bases from V and 0 bases from J, leaving 8 bases between. The CDR3 runs to 14 residues. The CDR3 DNA reads as TGTGCCTGGAGGGAGGGACCGAACACCGGGGAGCTGTTTTTT. It specifies CAWREGPNTGELFF.

The V and J genes are TRBV5-4 and TRBJ2-3, with 10 bases matching TRBD2. The CDR3 totals 15 residues. V lost 5 bases, J lost 4 bases, and 7 bases stayed unmatched. CDR1 and CDR2 from the germline V gene are SGHNT and YYREEE (reference sequence). The CDR3 DNA is TGTGCCAGCAGTTTCGGGACTAGCGAATCAGATACGCAGTATTTT. Translation gives CASSFGTSESDTQYF.

This clone showed up just a few times. The J gene is TRBJ1-1, the V gene TRBV30; TRBD1 agrees at 7 bases. This CDR3 comprises 14 residues. Looked up from germline, CDR1 is GTSNPN and CDR2 is SVGIG (reference sequence). V lost 7 bases and J lost 5; bases outside the gene matches: 13. The CDR3 DNA sequence: TGTGCCTCAGCAGGGGGGAGCCGTAAGACTGAAGCTTTCTTT. It encodes CASAGGSRKTEAFF.

This chain connects TRBV5-1 to TRBJ2-3, with 7 bases fitting TRBD2. Germline assignment: CDR1 SGHRS and CDR2 YFSETQ. There are 13 residues in the CDR3. V lost 6 bases and J lost 1; bases outside the gene matches: 2. The CDR3 DNA reads as TGCGCCAGCATTGGGGGGGGCACAGATACGCAGTATTTT. It is translated as CASIGGGTDTQYF. Drawing the rest from reference TRBV5-1 and TRBJ2-3, the complete variable domain is KAGVTQTPRYLIKTRGQQVTLSCSPISGHRSVSWYQQTPGQGLQFLFEYFSETQRNKGNFPGRFSGRQFSNSRSEMNVSTLELGDSALYLCASIGGGTDTQYFGPGTRLTVL.

This CDR3 is CASTDLAGGLNEQYF. The CDR3 DNA reads as TGTGCCAGCACTGACCTCGCGGGAGGGCTGAACGAGCAGTACTTC. J is TRBJ2-7 and V is TRBV27; 9 bases agree with TRBD2. Per the germline V gene, CDR1 is MNHEY and CDR2 is SMNVEV (reference sequence). The ends lost 7 bases at V and 5 bases at J; junction bases unmatched: 12. This CDR3 is 15 amino acids long.

The chain is built from TRBV9 and TRBJ2-1; tentative D call: TRBD2 (5 bases). The CDR3 runs 15 residues. Germline CDR1 SGDLS, CDR2 YYNGEE. The V end was cut by 0 bases, the J end by 2 bases, with 9 bases between. In nucleotides, the CDR3 is TGTGCCAGCAGCGTAGACGGAGGACCCTACAATGAGCAGTTCTTC. It specifies CASSVDGGPYNEQFF.

This rearrangement joins TRBV6-4 to TRBJ2-3; tentative D call: TRBD2 (6 bases). V was shortened by 3 bases and J by 2 bases, with 18 bases between the two germline ends. CDR1 is MRHNA and CDR2 is SNTAGT in the germline V gene. This CDR3 spans 17 amino acids. CDR3 sequence reads: CASSEVFAGSSTDTQYF. In DNA, the CDR3 is TGTGCCAGCAGTGAAGTGTTTGCGGGATCTTCCACAGATACGCAGTATTTT.

V usage is TRBV11-1 and J usage is TRBJ2-1; D might be TRBD2 (6 bases). The germline CDR1 and CDR2 sequences are SGHAT and FQDESV (reference sequence). Trimming took off 3 bases at V and 4 bases at J, with 13 bases between the two ends. This CDR3 region has 15 residues. The CDR3: CASSFRLAEYNEQFF. CDR3 coding DNA: TGTGCCAGCAGCTTCCGATTAGCGGAGTACAATGAGCAGTTCTTC.

This clone was picked up a small number of times. V is TRBV19 and J is TRBJ2-5; possible D gene TRBD2, 6 bases. The V gene's germline CDR1 is LNHDA and CDR2 SQIVND (reference sequence). There are 17 residues in the CDR3. The ends were cut back, 6 bases at V and 4 bases at J, with 24 bases in the middle. CDR3 sequence reads: CASSRIRGGKGRETQYF. The CDR3 coding sequence is TGTGCCAGTAGCAGAATTAGGGGCGGGAAAGGAAGAGAGACCCAGTACTTC. The complete variable domain, with remaining parts taken from reference TRBV19 and TRBJ2-5, reads DGGITQSPKYLFRKEGQNVTLSCEQNLNHDAMYWYRQDPGQGLRLIYYSQIVNDFQKGDIAEGYSVSREKKESFPLTVTSAQKNPTAFYLCASSRIRGGKGRETQYFGPGTRLLVL.

This chain connects TRBV5-4 to TRBJ2-5; 7 nucleotides line up with TRBD2. The CDR3 consists of 15 residues. J lost 5 bases, V lost 4 bases, and 11 bases had no gene match. The germline V gene encodes CDR1 SGHNT and CDR2 YYREEE (reference sequence). Written as DNA, the CDR3 is TGTGCCAGCAGCGCGGCCGGACTAGTCGGGGAGACCCAGTACTTC. Residues: CASSAAGLVGETQYF.

V is TRBV29-1 and J is TRBJ1-1, with D maybe TRBD1 (5 bases). This CDR3 region has 12 residues. Trimming removed 7 bases at V and 3 bases at J, with 12 bases between. From germline, CDR1 is SQVTM and CDR2 ANQGSEA. This CDR3 reads CSGGGVDTEAFF. In DNA form, the CDR3 reads TGCAGCGGAGGAGGGGTGGACACTGAAGCTTTCTTT.

This clone showed up just a few times. The chain recombines TRBV29-1 with TRBJ2-7, with a possible D match to TRBD1 (6 bases). V was pared by 5 bases and J by 3 bases, with 14 bases between. Germline V gene lookup returns CDR1 SQVTM and CDR2 ANQGSEA. The CDR3 loop spans 13 amino acids. CDR3 nucleotide sequence: TGCAGCGTTCGAGGGGGTGGGAGCTACGAGCAGTACTTC. Translated: CSVRGGGSYEQYF.

This sequence joins TRBV4-1 and TRBJ2-5, with 10 bases identical to TRBD2. CDR1 is MGHRA, CDR2 YSYEKL, per germline. CDR3 size: 16 residues. With 0 bases clipped from V and 6 bases from J, the junction kept 7 bases outside the gene matches. The CDR3 region has the DNA TGCGCCAGCAGCCAAGATTCAGCGGGAGGGATAAAGACCCAGTACTTC. It encodes CASSQDSAGGIKTQYF.

The chain couples TRBV7-8 to TRBJ1-1; TRBD1 agrees at 8 bases. Germline V gene data show CDR1 as SGHVS and CDR2 as FQNEAQ. Trimming took 3 bases from V and 11 from J; bases not matched to a gene: 2. The CDR3 totals 11 residues. The CDR3 reads CASSLAGGAFF. DNA of the CDR3: TGTGCCAGCAGCTTGGCAGGGGGCGCTTTCTTT.

The J gene is TRBJ2-7, the V gene TRBV30; tentatively, D is TRBD2 (6 bases). The CDR3 has 13 residues. V shed 8 bases and J shed 1 base, with 15 bases lying between them. Germline V gives CDR1 GTSNPN, CDR2 SVGIG (reference sequence). The CDR3 region is CAGTLATSYEQYF. The CDR3 region has the DNA TGTGCCGGGACTCTAGCGACTTCCTACGAGCAGTACTTC.